This T cell receptor beta chain was recorded in a study of blood T cell repertoires in COVID-19. Study at large: The study drew acute and convalescent COVID-19 samples from the United States, Italy and Spain. T cells, B-cell-depleted T cells, or PBMCs provided the cDNA or gDNA that served as material.

There are 13 residues in the CDR3. Trimming removed 7 bases from V and 3 bases from J, with 12 bases in between. In germline, CDR1 is SNHLY, CDR2 FYNNEI. In the authors' methods: Cell counts per sample came from amplifying reference gene primers. Method: immunoSEQ multiplex PCR; TCRdb's copy keeps in-frame clones and lacks some. The D gene and trimming were derived from the DNA, and the V and J assignments and clone size from that table. The sample lists some 200,000 clones; roughly 82% were seen once. The chain links TRBV2 to TRBJ1-1; D gene uncertain. The sequence came from a woman aged 40 to 55 who had recovered from COVID-19. Material for sequencing was peripheral blood. The CDR3 here is CASMSIADTEAFF. The CDR3 DNA is TGTGCCAGCATGTCGATAGCGGACACTGAAGCTTTCTTT.